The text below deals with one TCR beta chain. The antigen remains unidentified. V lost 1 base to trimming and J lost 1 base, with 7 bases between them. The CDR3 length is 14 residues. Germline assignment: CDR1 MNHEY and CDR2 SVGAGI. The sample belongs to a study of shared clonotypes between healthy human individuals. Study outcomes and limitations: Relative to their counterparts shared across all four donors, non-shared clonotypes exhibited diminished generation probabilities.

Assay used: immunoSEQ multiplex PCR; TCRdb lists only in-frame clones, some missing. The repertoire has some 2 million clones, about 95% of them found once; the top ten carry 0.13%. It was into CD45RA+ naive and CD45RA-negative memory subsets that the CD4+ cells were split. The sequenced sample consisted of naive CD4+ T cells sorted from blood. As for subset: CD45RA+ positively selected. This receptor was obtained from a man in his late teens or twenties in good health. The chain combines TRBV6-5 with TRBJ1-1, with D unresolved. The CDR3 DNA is TGTGCCAGCAGTTACTATTGGGAGAACACTGAAGCTTTCTTT. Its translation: CASSYYWENTEAFF.